This record covers a single T cell receptor beta chain. The CDR3 is 12 residues long. V dropped 4 bases and J dropped 13 bases, with 14 bases sitting between them. The germline CDR1 and CDR2 sequences are LNHDA and SQIVND (reference sequence). The repertoire was sequenced with immunoSEQ multiplex PCR; TCRdb's copy has only in-frame clones and lacks some. The sample shows hundreds of thousands of clones, roughly nine tenths of them seen only once. The sample belongs to a study of blood T cell repertoires in COVID-19. The wider study: Sources were T cells, B-cell-depleted T cells, or PBMCs; the material itself was cDNA or gDNA.

The chain recombines TRBV19 with TRBJ2-1; possibly TRBD1 for D (6 bases). Sequencing used PBMCs or T cells enriched from blood (not recorded which). The source of this sequence is a man between 60 and 75 years old who had recovered from COVID-19. CDR3 region: CASSRGPWGQFF. Written as DNA, the CDR3 is TGTGCCAGTAGTAGGGGGCCTTGGGGTCAGTTCTTC.